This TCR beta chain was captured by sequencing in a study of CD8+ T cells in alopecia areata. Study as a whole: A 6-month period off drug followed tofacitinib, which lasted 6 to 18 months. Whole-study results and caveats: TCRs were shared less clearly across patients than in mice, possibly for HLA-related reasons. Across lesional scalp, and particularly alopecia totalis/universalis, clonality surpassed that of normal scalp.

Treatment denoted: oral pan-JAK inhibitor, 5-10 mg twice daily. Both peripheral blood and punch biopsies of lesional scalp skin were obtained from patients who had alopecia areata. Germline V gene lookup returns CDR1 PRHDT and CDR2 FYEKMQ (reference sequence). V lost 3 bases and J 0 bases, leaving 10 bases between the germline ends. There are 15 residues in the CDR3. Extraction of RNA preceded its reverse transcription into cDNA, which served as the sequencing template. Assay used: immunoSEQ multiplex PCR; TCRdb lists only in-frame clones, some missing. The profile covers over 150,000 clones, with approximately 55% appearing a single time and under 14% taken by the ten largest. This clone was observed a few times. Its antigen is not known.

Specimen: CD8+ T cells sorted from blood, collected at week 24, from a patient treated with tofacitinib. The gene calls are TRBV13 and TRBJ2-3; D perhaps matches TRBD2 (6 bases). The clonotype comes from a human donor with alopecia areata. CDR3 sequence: CASSLGLASTDTQYF. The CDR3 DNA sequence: TGTGCCAGCAGCTTGGGACTGGCCAGCACAGATACGCAGTATTTT.